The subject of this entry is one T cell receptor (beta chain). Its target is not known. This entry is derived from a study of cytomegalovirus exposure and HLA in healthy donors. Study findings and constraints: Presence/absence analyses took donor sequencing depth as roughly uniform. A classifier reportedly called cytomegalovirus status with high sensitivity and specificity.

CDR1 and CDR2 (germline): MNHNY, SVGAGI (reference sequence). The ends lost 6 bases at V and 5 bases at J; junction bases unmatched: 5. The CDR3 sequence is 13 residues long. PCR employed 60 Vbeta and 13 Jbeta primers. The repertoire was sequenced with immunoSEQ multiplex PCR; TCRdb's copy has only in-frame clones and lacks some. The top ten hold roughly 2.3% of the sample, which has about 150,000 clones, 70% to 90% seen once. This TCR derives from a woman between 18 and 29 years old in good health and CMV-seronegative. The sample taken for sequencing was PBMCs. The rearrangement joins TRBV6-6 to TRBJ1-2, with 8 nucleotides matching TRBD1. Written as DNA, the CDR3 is TGTGCCAGCAGACCTACAGGGGGATATGGCTACACCTTC. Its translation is CASRPTGGYGYTF.